The 26 T cell receptor beta chains below all came from one sample that was sequenced in a study of CD8 T cells in ankylosing spondylitis. Using its own MiXCR run on the 5' RACE reads, TCRdb lists one record per CDR3 protein. The sample records around 120,000 distinct CDR3 sequences, roughly 9% being singletons. Sequencing was done on a sample of blood, either unsorted or a sorted T cell fraction (not recorded which). All receptors come from a male donor with ankylosing spondylitis or in good health (not recorded which).

This clonotype was seen at least ten times. The chain links TRBV29-1 to TRBJ2-1; 9 bases line up with TRBD1. The germline CDR1 and CDR2 sequences are SQVTM and ANQGSEA. The V and J ends lost 4 bases and 7 bases, in that order; junction bases with no gene match: 11. This CDR3 region has 15 residues. CDR3 amino acids: CSVGIAQGAFNEQFF. The CDR3 bases are TGCAGCGTTGGTATTGCACAGGGGGCTTTTAATGAGCAGTTCTTC.

This clonotype was found many times. The chain's CDR3 is CASRRTVWAGTQYF. The CDR3 DNA is TGTGCCAGCAGGCGGACTGTATGGGCCGGTACGCAGTATTTT. This chain uses TRBV6-1 with TRBJ2-3; D perhaps matches TRBD2 (5 bases). CDR1 is MNHNS and CDR2 is SASEGT in the germline V gene. Trimming shortened V by 6 bases and J by 8 bases, and 18 bases separated the two germline ends. The CDR3 spans 14 residues.

CDR3: CASSRQGIYGTIYF. CDR3 bases: TGTGCCAGCAGCCGACAGGGTATCTACGGGACCATATATTTT. The chain recombines TRBV12-3 or TRBV12-4 with TRBJ1-3; 7 positions match TRBD1. J lost 10 bases, V lost 6 bases, and 12 bases had no gene match. The CDR3 is made up of 14 amino acids.

This chain connects TRBV5-6 to TRBJ2-1; 11 bases align to TRBD2. V lost 4 bases and J lost 0; bases outside the gene matches: 12. Looked up from germline, CDR1 is SGHDT and CDR2 is YYEEEE. The CDR3 extends over 19 amino acids. The CDR3 loop is CASSLRTRLAGPSYNEQFF. The CDR3, as DNA: TGTGCCAGCAGCCTCCGTACCAGACTAGCGGGACCCTCCTACAATGAGCAGTTCTTC.

This clonotype has a count of ten or more. This chain links TRBV4-2 with TRBJ1-5, with D uncertain. CDR1 is LGHNA, CDR2 YNFKEQ, per germline. With 0 bases removed from V and 4 bases from J, the gap between germline ends came to 7 bases. The CDR3 consists of 14 residues. CDR3 in amino acids: CASSQDEGNQPQHF. The CDR3 nucleotides are TGTGCCAGCAGCCAAGATGAGGGAAATCAGCCCCAGCATTTT.

CDR3: CASSLKGLAGLSYNEQFF. CDR3 DNA: TGTGCCAGCAGCTTAAAGGGACTAGCGGGATTATCCTACAATGAGCAGTTCTTC. This chain links TRBV7-3 with TRBJ2-1, with TRBD2 matching over 13 bases. J lost 1 base, V lost 1 base, and 4 bases had no gene match. The V gene's germline CDR1 is SGHTA and CDR2 FQGTGA. The CDR3 has 18 amino acids.

The gene calls are TRBV4-1 and TRBJ2-6; D is unclear. Germline values: CDR1 MGHRA, CDR2 YSYEKL. V gave up 1 base and J gave up 0 bases, with 10 bases separating them. This CDR3 has 17 residues. This CDR3 reads CASSQAHISSGANVLTF. The CDR3 region has the DNA TGCGCCAGCAGCCAAGCGCACATAAGCTCTGGGGCCAACGTCCTGACTTTC.

In its sample, this clonotype was seen many times. V gene TRBV6-5 combines with J gene TRBJ1-2; D is unresolved. Germline V gene lookup returns CDR1 MNHEY and CDR2 SVGAGI. V was pared by 4 bases and J by 3 bases, with 12 bases between. The CDR3 spans 14 residues. The CDR3 nucleotides read TGTGCCAGCAGTTTATCCGGGAAACACTATGGCTACACCTTC. Translation: CASSLSGKHYGYTF.

This clonotype was counted at least ten times. The CDR3 DNA is TGTGCCAGCAGTGGGCGGACAGGGGGCCAAGAGACCCAGTACTTC. Protein product: CASSGRTGGQETQYF. The V and J genes are TRBV25-1 and TRBJ2-5; TRBD1 matches 10 bases. The CDR3 is 15 residues long. The J segment lost 1 base and the V segment lost 4 bases, leaving 3 bases of the junction unmatched. The germline gives CDR1 MGHDK, CDR2 SYGVNS.

This clonotype was counted a few times. V usage is TRBV7-2 and J usage is TRBJ2-1, with D perhaps TRBD2 (5 bases). The CDR3 spans 13 residues. Trimming removed 1 base from V and 15 bases from J, with 16 bases in between. Per germline, CDR1 SGHTA and CDR2 FQGNSA. CDR3 DNA: TGTGCCAGCAGCTTAGGGATGGCGGGTCCGCGGTTCTTC. Protein product: CASSLGMAGPRFF.

This clonotype was observed many times. The chain uses TRBV29-1 and TRBJ2-1, with 7 nucleotides matching TRBD2. V dropped 6 bases and J dropped 3; count of bases not matched to a gene: 11. CDR1 is SQVTM and CDR2 is ANQGSEA in the germline V gene. The CDR3 totals 15 residues. The CDR3 sequence: CSVALSSGVYNEQFF. CDR3 DNA: TGCAGCGTGGCCCTTTCTAGCGGAGTCTACAATGAGCAGTTCTTC.

In regard to this clonotype: A junction boundary mismatches the germline segment, possibly from a read error. The chain recombines TRBV7-9 with TRBJ2-1; unclear D gene. Per germline, CDR1 SEHNR and CDR2 FQNEAQ (reference sequence). CDR3 length: 12 amino acids. CDR3 bases: TGTGCCAGCAGCCGAGCGACGGATGAGAAGTTCTTC. Translating it yields CASSRATDEKFF.

The chain uses TRBV7-8 and TRBJ1-2; D remains ambiguous. The CDR3 runs to 12 residues. Germline-derived CDR1 and CDR2 are SGHVS and FQNEAQ. The V end was cut by 1 base, the J end by 5 bases, with 5 bases between. The CDR3 region is CASSLGGYGYTF. The CDR3 bases are TGTGCCAGCAGCTTAGGAGGGTATGGCTACACCTTC.

This clonotype came up many times. The chain recombines TRBV6-2 or TRBV6-3 with TRBJ2-2; 7 nucleotides match TRBD2. The CDR3 totals 15 residues. V was clipped by 3 bases and J by 0 bases; unmatched bases: 1. CDR1 MNHEY and CDR2 SVGEGT come from the germline V gene. CDR3 in DNA: TGTGCCAGCAGTTATCTAGCGGCGAACACCGGGGAGCTGTTTTTT. Encoded protein: CASSYLAANTGELFF.

This clonotype was recorded many times. V gene TRBV7-2 combines with J gene TRBJ1-2, with 11 bases matching TRBD1. Germline assignment: CDR1 SGHTA and CDR2 FQGNSA. V gave up 1 base and J gave up 8 bases; unmatched junction bases: 6. The CDR3 runs to 15 residues. CDR3 residues: CASSLGTGGSWGYTF. The CDR3 bases are TGTGCCAGCAGCTTAGGGACAGGGGGCTCATGGGGCTACACCTTC. The full variable domain, with the rest looked up from reference TRBV7-2 and TRBJ1-2, is GAGVSQSPSNKVTEKGKDVELRCDPISGHTALYWYRQSLGQGLEFLIYFQGNSAPDKSGLPSDRFSAERTGGSVSTLTIQRTQQEDSAVYLCASSLGTGGSWGYTFGSGTRLTVV.

This clonotype was observed at least ten times. The V and J genes are TRBV4-2 and TRBJ2-4; 8 bases are shared with TRBD2. CDR1 is LGHNA, CDR2 YNFKEQ, per germline. The junction had 2 bases not matched to a gene; V was cut back by 1 base and J by 0 bases. This CDR3 region has 16 residues. CDR3 protein: CASSQAGGVAKNIQYF. The DNA for the CDR3 is TGTGCCAGCAGCCAAGCGGGGGGGGTAGCCAAAAACATTCAGTACTTC.

Worth noting for this clonotype: A clone one base away is much larger, so this may be a read error. CDR3 nucleotides: TGCAGTGTCGGACAGGGGACCTACGACCAGTACTTC. It encodes CSVGQGTYDQYF. The V call is TRBV20-1, the J call TRBJ2-7; 9 bases map to TRBD1. CDR3 length equals 12 residues. Germline V gene sequence: CDR1 DFQATT, CDR2 SNEGSKA (reference sequence).

This clonotype was recorded at least ten times. The V call is TRBV12-3 or TRBV12-4, the J call TRBJ2-7; perhaps TRBD2 as D (6 bases). V was cut by 4 bases and J by 6 bases, with 10 bases left in between. This CDR3 has 12 residues. The CDR3 DNA is TGTGCCAGCAGTTCTGCGGGGTTCGAGCAGTACTTC. Translated, it gives CASSSAGFEQYF.

V is TRBV29-1 and J is TRBJ2-7; D possibly corresponds to TRBD2 (6 bases). Germline V CDR1 and CDR2: SQVTM, ANQGSEA. This CDR3 is 13 amino acids long. V was trimmed by 4 bases and J by 7 bases, leaving 17 bases between them. DNA of the CDR3: TGCAGCGTTGCTCGGGATTTAGGGAGGGAGCAGTACTTC. It is translated as CSVARDLGREQYF.

This clonotype has at least ten counts. The chain couples TRBV28 to TRBJ2-7, with 9 bases identical to TRBD1. Per germline, CDR1 MDHEN and CDR2 SYDVKM. This CDR3 region has 13 residues. Trimming removed 7 bases from V and 3 bases from J; junction bases left unmatched: 4. In nucleotides, the CDR3 is TGTGCCAGCACCCTGACAGGGGGCTACGAGCAGTACTTC. Amino acids: CASTLTGGYEQYF.

The chain carries TRBV7-2 and TRBJ2-7; TRBD2 aligns across 9 bases. In germline, CDR1 is SGHTA, CDR2 FQGNSA. J gave up 4 bases and V 6 bases, and 10 bases lay outside the gene matches. The CDR3 consists of 15 residues. The CDR3 region is CASSLPGSGSYEQYF. The CDR3 DNA reads as TGTGCCAGCAGTCTGCCAGGTAGCGGGAGTTACGAGCAGTACTTC. The variable domain in full, completed from reference TRBV7-2 and TRBJ2-7, reads GAGVSQSPSNKVTEKGKDVELRCDPISGHTALYWYRQSLGQGLEFLIYFQGNSAPDKSGLPSDRFSAERTGGSVSTLTIQRTQQEDSAVYLCASSLPGSGSYEQYFGPGTRLTVT.

This clonotype was observed at least ten times. The rearrangement uses TRBV5-5 and TRBJ2-1, with D unclear. Germline assignment: CDR1 SGHKS and CDR2 YYEKEE (reference sequence). V lost 4 bases and J lost 4, with 18 bases in between. The CDR3 has 16 residues. CDR3 in amino acids: CASSRKPDSEYNEQFF. The CDR3 DNA reads as TGTGCCAGCAGCCGCAAACCAGATTCGGAGTACAATGAGCAGTTCTTC.

Regarding this clonotype: One end of the junction does not line up with germline, which may come from a read error. V is TRBV19 and J is TRBJ2-7; the match to TRBD2 covers 8 bases. The CDR3 contains 15 residues. The V gene's germline CDR1 is LNHDA and CDR2 SQIVND (reference sequence). CDR3 loop: CASMGQKRETKKQYF. CDR3 in DNA: TGTGCTAGTATGGGTCAGAAGCGGGAGACCAAAAAGCAGTACTTC.

The gene calls are TRBV5-1 and TRBJ2-1, with 10 bases fitting TRBD2. The germline CDR1 and CDR2 sequences are SGHRS and YFSETQ. V was clipped by 0 bases and J by 3 bases; unmatched bases: 9. The CDR3 is made up of 18 amino acids. The CDR3: CASSLAGLAGVSYNEQFF. As DNA, the CDR3 is TGCGCCAGCAGCTTGGCGGGGCTAGCGGGAGTTAGCTACAATGAGCAGTTCTTC. Filled out from reference TRBV5-1 and TRBJ2-1, the complete variable domain reads KAGVTQTPRYLIKTRGQQVTLSCSPISGHRSVSWYQQTPGQGLQFLFEYFSETQRNKGNFPGRFSGRQFSNSRSEMNVSTLELGDSALYLCASSLAGLAGVSYNEQFFGPGTRLTVL.

This clonotype was recorded at least ten times. The rearrangement joins TRBV24-1 to TRBJ2-3; either TRBD1 or TRBD2 may supply D (5 bases each). This CDR3 region has 12 residues. V gave up 7 bases and J gave up 7 bases, with 11 bases separating them. Germline V lookup: CDR1 KGHDR, CDR2 SFDVKD. The CDR3 bases are TGTGCCACCAGCCGTGGGGGTTATACGCAGTATTTT. Translating it yields CATSRGGYTQYF.

The sample holds many counts of this clonotype. The chain recombines TRBV6-2 or TRBV6-3 with TRBJ2-5; 7 bases line up with TRBD2. The ends lost 7 bases at V and 2 bases at J; junction bases unmatched: 7. The CDR3 extends over 14 amino acids. Germline-derived CDR1 and CDR2 are MNHEY and SVGEGT. DNA of the CDR3: TGTGCCAGCAACCGACGGGGGGAGCAAGAGACCCAGTACTTC. Its protein is CASNRRGEQETQYF.